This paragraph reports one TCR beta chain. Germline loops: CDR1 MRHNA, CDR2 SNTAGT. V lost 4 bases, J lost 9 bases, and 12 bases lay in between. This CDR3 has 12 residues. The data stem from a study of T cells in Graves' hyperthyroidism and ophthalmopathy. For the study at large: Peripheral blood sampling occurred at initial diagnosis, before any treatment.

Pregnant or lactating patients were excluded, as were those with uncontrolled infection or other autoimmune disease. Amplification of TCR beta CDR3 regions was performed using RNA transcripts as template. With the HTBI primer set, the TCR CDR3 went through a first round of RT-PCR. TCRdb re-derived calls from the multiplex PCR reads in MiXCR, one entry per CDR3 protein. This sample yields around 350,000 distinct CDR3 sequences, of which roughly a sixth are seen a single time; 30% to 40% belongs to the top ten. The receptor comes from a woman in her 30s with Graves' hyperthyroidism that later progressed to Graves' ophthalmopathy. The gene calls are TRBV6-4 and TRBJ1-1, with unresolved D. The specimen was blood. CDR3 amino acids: CASSAAGEKAFF. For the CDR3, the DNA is TGTGCCAGCAGTGCTGCGGGAGAGAAAGCTTTCTTT.